This T cell receptor beta chain was retrieved from a study of T cells after yellow fever vaccination. This clonotype was detected a few times. TCRdb recomputed calls from the 5' RACE reads with MiXCR, one row per CDR3 protein. The sample lists 340,000 or so distinct CDR3 sequences, 12% occurring once. Germline CDR1 and CDR2: SNHLY and FYNNEI. The CDR3 is 13 amino acids. With 4 bases removed from V and 0 bases from J, the gap between germline ends came to 6 bases. The chain carries TRBV2 and TRBJ1-1, with D maybe TRBD1 (5 bases). Material: CD4+ T cells sorted from PBMCs, obtained 15 days after the yellow fever booster vaccination. The sequence was obtained from a young man who received the YFV17D yellow fever vaccine. The CDR3 region has the DNA TGTGCCAGCAGTGGGACATTGAACACTGAAGCTTTCTTT. Amino acid sequence: CASSGTLNTEAFF.